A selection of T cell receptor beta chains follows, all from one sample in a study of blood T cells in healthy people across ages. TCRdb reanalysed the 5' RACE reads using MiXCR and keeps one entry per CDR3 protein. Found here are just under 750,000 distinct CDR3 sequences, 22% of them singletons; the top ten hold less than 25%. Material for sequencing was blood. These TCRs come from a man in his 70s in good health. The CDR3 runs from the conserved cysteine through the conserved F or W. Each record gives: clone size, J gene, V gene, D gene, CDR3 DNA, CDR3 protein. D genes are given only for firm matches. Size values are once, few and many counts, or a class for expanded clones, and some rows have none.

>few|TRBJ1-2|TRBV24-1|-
TGTGCCACCAGTGATTTCCCCCGACTCGGCTACACCTTC
CATSDFPRLGYTF
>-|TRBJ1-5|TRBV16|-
TGTGCCAGCATGGAGCTAGCGGGAGCAGATACGCAGCATTTT
CASMELAGADTQHF
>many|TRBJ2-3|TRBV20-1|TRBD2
TGCAGTGCTAGAGATCGTCAGCGGGAGAGTGCAGATACGCAGTATTTT
CSARDRQRESADTQYF
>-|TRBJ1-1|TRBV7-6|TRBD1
TGTGCCAGCAGGAAAACAGGGGCGAACACTGAAGCTTTCTTT
CASRKTGANTEAFF
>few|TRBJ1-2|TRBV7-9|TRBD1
TGTGCCAGCAGACTCACAGGGGAGGACTATGGCTACACCTTC
CASRLTGEDYGYTF
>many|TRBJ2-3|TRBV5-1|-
TGCGCCAGCAGCTTGCAGGGTTCTGCAGATACGCAGTATTTT
CASSLQGSADTQYF
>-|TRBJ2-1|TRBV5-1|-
TGCGCCAGCAGCTTGGACGGGGGCATTGCCGTCAATGAGCAGTTCTTC
CASSLDGGIAVNEQFF
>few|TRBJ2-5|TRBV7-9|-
TGTGCCAGCAGCTCCGGCCTGCTCCAAGAGACCCAGTACTTC
CASSSGLLQETQYF
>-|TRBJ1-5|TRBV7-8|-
TGTGCCAGCAGCTTAGTCCTGCGCCTGGACAATCAGCCCCAGCATTTT
CASSLVLRLDNQPQHF
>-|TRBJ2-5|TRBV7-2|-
TGTGCCAGCAGCTTTTGGGGGCTTCGCGAGACCCAGTACTTC
CASSFWGLRETQYF
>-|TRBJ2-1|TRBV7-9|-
TGTGCCAGCAGCTTAGTGCAACTAGCCCCCCTGGAGTTCTTC
CASSLVQLAPLEFF
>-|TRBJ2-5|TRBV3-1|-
TGTGCCAGCAGCCACAGAGGGGGGCAAGAGACCCAGTACTTC
CASSHRGGQETQYF
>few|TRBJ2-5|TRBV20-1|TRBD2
TGCAGTGCTCGAGGGAGGGCGGGAGAGACCCAGTACTTC
CSARGRAGETQYF
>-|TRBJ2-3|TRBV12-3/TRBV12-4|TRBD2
TGTGCCAGCAGTTCGGGGGGGAGCCCAGGTACGCAGTATTTT
CASSSGGSPGTQYF
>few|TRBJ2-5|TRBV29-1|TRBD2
TGCAGCGTTGAGTGGCCTTCGAGCGGGACCCAAGAGACCCAGTACTTC
CSVEWPSSGTQETQYF